This TCR beta chain emerged from a study of CD8 T cells in Susac syndrome. Study observations and caveats: In its TCR sequencing and HLA analysis, the study acknowledged that the number of individuals was relatively small.

The V gene lost 6 bases and the J gene lost 13 bases, with 25 bases spanning the gap. CDR1 SGHVS and CDR2 FQNEAQ come from the germline V gene. CDR3 size: 15 residues. With random hexamers, roughly 0.45 to 1 ug RNA was reverse transcribed. Across 54 Vbeta and 13 Jbeta, TCR beta CDR3 was amplified with immunoSEQ multiplex PCR. MiXCR, applied by TCRdb to the immunoSEQ multiplex PCR reads, yields one record per CDR3 protein. The repertoire consists of 150,000 to 200,000 distinct CDR3 sequences, with 80% to 95% occurring once and the leading ten covering 0.1%. CD8+ and CD4+ T cells from blood underwent TCR beta sequencing. Negative isolation yielded CD8+ and CD4+ T cells; FACS enriched TEMRA cells. With respect to this clonotype: Its cognate antigen is unknown.

The genes are TRBV7-8 and TRBJ2-1, with D unclear. Sequenced sample: CD4+ T cells from PBMCs. This receptor was obtained from a human donor in good health. Here the CDR3 DNA reads TGTGCCAGCAGGTCGGACGATTGGATGATGGCGACTCAGTTCTTC. Its translation: CASRSDDWMMATQFF.